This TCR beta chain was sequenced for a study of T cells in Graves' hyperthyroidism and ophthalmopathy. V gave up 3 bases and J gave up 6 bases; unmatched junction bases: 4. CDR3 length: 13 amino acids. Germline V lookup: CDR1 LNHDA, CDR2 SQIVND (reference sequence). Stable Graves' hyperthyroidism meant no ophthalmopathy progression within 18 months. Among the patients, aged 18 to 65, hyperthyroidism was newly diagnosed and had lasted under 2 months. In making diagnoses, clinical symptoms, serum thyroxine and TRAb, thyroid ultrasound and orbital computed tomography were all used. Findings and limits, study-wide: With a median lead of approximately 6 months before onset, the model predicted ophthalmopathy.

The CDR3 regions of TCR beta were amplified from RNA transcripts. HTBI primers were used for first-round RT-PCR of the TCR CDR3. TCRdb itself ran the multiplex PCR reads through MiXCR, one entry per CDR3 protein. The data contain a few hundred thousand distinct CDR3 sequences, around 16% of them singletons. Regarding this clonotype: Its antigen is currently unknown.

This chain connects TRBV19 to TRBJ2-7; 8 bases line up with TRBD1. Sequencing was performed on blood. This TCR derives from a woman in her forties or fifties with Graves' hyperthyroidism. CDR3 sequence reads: CASSMGQAFEQYF. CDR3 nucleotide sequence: TGTGCCAGTAGTATGGGACAGGCTTTCGAGCAGTACTTC.